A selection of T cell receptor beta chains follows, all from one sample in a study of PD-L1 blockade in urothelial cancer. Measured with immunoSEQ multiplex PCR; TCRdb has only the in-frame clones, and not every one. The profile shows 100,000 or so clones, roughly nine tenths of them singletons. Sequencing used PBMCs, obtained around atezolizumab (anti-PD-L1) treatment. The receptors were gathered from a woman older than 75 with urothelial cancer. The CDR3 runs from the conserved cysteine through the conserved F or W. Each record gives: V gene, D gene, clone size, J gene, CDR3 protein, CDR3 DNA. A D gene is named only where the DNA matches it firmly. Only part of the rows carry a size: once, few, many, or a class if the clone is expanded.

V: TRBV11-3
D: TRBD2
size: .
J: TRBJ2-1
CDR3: CASSLGRGGLHNEQFF
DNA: TGTGCCAGCAGCTTAGGCCGCGGGGGGCTGCACAATGAGCAGTTCTTC

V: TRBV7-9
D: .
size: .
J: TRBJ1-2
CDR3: CASSPDMNYGYTF
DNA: TGTGCCAGCAGCCCAGACATGAACTATGGCTACACCTTC

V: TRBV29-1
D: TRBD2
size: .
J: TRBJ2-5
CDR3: CSSRGGGETQYF
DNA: TGCAGCAGTCGGGGGGGTGGAGAGACCCAGTACTTC

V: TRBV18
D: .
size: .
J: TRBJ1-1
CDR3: CASSPSGTDNTEAFF
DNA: TGTGCCAGCTCACCTAGCGGGACCGATAACACTGAAGCTTTCTTT

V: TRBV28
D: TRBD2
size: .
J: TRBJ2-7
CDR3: CASSYMGGTYEQYF
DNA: TGTGCCAGCAGCTACATGGGGGGGACCTACGAGCAGTACTTC

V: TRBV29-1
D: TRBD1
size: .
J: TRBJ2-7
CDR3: CSVEATGAYEQYF
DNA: TGCAGCGTTGAAGCGACAGGGGCCTACGAGCAGTACTTC

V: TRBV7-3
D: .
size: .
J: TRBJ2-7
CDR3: CASSLDRSGEQYF
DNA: TGTGCCAGCAGCCTGGACCGCTCGGGAGAGCAGTACTTC

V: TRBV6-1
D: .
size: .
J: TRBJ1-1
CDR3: CASSEANGRGAFF
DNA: TGTGCCAGCAGTGAAGCGAACGGTAGGGGTGCTTTCTTT

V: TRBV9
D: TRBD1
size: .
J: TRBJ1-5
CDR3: CASSESTGFNQPQHF
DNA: TGTGCCAGCAGCGAATCGACAGGGTTCAATCAGCCCCAGCATTTT

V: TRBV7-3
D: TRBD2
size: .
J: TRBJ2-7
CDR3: CASSPTPGLAGEQYF
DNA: TGTGCCAGCAGCCCTACCCCGGGACTAGCGGGTGAGCAGTACTTC

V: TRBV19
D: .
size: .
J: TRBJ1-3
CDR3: CASSGYQGTSGNTIYF
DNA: TGTGCCAGTAGCGGATATCAGGGTACGTCAGGAAACACCATATATTTT

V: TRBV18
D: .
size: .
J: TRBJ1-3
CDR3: CASSPLGGPITGNTIYF
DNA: TGTGCCAGCTCACCACTCGGGGGACCAATAACGGGAAACACCATATATTTT

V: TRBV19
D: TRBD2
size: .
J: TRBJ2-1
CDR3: CASLGGPGTSGRPDSNEQFF
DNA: TGTGCCAGTCTTGGGGGACCCGGGACTAGCGGGAGACCGGATAGCAATGAGCAGTTCTTC

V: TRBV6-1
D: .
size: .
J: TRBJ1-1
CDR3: CASRGGLQPEAFF
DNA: TGTGCCAGCAGGGGGGGTCTACAGCCTGAAGCTTTCTTT

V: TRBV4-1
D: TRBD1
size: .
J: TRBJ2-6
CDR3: CASSQDLGQGMAGANVLTF
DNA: TGCGCCAGCAGCCAAGATCTGGGACAGGGGATGGCTGGGGCCAACGTCCTGACTTTC

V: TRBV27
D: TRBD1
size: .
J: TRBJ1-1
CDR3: CASSLQGTGSRYSEAFF
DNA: TGTGCCAGCAGTTTACAGGGGACAGGCTCTAGGTACTCCGAAGCTTTCTTT

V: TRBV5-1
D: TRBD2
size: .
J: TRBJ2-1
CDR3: CASMGGGNEQFF
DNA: TGCGCCAGCATGGGCGGGGGGAATGAGCAGTTCTTC

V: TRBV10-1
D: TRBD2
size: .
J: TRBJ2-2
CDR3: CASRIAGGHPGELFF
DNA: TGCGCCAGCAGGATAGCGGGAGGGCACCCCGGGGAGCTGTTTTTT

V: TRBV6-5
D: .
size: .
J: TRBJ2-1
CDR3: CASSDGVNEQFF
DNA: TGTGCCAGCAGCGACGGGGTTAATGAGCAGTTCTTC

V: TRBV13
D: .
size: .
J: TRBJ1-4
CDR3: CASSFPRGGEKLFF
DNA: TGTGCCAGCAGCTTTCCCCGGGGGGGAGAAAAACTGTTTTTT

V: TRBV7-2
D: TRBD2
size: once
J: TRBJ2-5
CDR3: CASSLELAGGPGETQYF
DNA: TGTGCCAGCAGCTTAGAACTAGCGGGAGGCCCGGGGGAGACCCAGTACTTC

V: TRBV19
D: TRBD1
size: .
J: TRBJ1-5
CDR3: CASSLTGGRQPQHF
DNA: TGTGCCAGTAGCCTCACAGGGGGCAGGCAGCCCCAGCATTTT

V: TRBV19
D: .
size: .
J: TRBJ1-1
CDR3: CASSIAKTVYTEAFF
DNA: TGTGCCAGTAGTATAGCGAAGACAGTTTACACTGAAGCTTTCTTT

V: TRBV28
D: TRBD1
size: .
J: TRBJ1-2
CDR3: CASRSRDRAGYGYTF
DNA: TGTGCCAGCAGGTCTCGGGACAGGGCCGGCTATGGCTACACCTTC

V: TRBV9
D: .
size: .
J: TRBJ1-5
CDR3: CASSPGGTNQPQHF
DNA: TGTGCCAGCAGCCCGGGGGGGACCAATCAGCCCCAGCATTTT

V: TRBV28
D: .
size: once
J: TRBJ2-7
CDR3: CATLGGPSYEQYF
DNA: TGTGCCACACTGGGGGGTCCCTCATACGAGCAGTACTTC

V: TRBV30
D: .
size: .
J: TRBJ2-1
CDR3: CAWSVGASSYNEQFF
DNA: TGTGCCTGGAGTGTTGGCGCTAGCTCCTACAATGAGCAGTTCTTC

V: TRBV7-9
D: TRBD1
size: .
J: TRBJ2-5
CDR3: CASSPRQGATTHGTQYF
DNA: TGTGCCAGCAGCCCCAGACAGGGGGCGACCACCCACGGGACCCAGTACTTC

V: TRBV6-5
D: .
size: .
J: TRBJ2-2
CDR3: CATARGYTGELFF
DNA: TGTGCCACTGCCAGGGGATACACCGGGGAGCTGTTTTTT

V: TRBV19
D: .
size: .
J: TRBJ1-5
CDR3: CASAPVEAPQHF
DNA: TGTGCCAGTGCCCCAGTAGAGGCGCCCCAGCATTTT

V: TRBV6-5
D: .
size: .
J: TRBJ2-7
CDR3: CASSSETYEQYF
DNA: TGTGCCAGCAGTTCAGAAACCTACGAGCAGTACTTC

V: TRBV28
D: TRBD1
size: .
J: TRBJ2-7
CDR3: CASRPSGGGGYEQYF
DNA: TGTGCCAGCAGACCCTCAGGGGGCGGAGGATACGAGCAGTACTTC

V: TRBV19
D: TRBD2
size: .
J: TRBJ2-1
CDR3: CASSILAGDYNEQFF
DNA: TGTGCCAGTAGTATCCTCGCGGGAGACTACAATGAGCAGTTCTTC

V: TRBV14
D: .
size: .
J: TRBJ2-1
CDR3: CASSPTLGDYDNEQFF
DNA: TGTGCCAGCAGCCCTACCTTGGGCGACTATGACAATGAGCAGTTCTTC

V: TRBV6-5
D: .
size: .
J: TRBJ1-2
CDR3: CASSKLGTPGGYTF
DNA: TGTGCCAGCAGTAAACTAGGAACGCCGGGTGGCTACACCTTC

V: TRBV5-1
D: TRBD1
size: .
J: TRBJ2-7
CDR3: CASSYMGQGSGEQYF
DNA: TGCGCCAGCAGCTACATGGGACAGGGCTCGGGAGAGCAGTACTTC

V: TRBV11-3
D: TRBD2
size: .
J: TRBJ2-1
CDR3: CASSYSGTSYNEQFF
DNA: TGTGCCAGCAGTTATAGCGGGACTTCCTACAATGAGCAGTTCTTC

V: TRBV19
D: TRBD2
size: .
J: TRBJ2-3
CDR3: CASSARSGMRADTQYF
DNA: TGTGCCAGTAGTGCCAGAAGCGGGATGAGGGCAGATACGCAGTATTTT

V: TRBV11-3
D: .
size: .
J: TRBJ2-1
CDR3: CASSLNPFTDEQFF
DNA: TGTGCCAGCAGCCTAAACCCCTTTACGGATGAGCAGTTCTTC

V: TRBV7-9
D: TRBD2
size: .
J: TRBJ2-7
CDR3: CASSLGRLAVSF
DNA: TGTGCCAGCAGCTTAGGGCGCCTAGCGGTCTCCTTT

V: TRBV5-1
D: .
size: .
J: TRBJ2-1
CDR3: CASREGADNEQFF
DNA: TGCGCCAGCAGGGAGGGGGCAGACAATGAGCAGTTCTTC

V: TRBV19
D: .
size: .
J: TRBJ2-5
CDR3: CASSITGRQETQYF
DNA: TGTGCCAGTAGTATAACAGGGAGACAAGAGACCCAGTACTTC

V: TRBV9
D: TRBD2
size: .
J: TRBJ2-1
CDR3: CASSPSGSSYNEQFF
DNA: TGTGCCAGCAGCCCTAGCGGGAGCTCCTACAATGAGCAGTTCTTC

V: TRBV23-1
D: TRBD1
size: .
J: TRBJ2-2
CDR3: CASSQSRGDRGAPGELFF
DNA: TGCGCCAGCAGTCAATCTAGGGGAGACAGGGGAGCCCCCGGGGAGCTGTTTTTT

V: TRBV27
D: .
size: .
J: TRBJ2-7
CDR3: CASSYLERSEQYF
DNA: TGTGCCAGCAGTTACCTAGAACGAAGCGAGCAGTACTTC

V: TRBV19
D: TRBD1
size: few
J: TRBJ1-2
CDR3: CASSSQGRNYGYTF
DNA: TGTGCCAGTAGTTCACAGGGGAGGAACTATGGCTACACCTTC

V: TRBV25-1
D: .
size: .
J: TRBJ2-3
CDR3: CASSRGLTDTQYF
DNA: TGTGCCAGCAGCCGGGGTCTTACAGATACGCAGTATTTT

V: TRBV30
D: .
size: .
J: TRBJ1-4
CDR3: CAWSGRENEKLFF
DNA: TGTGCCTGGAGCGGTCGAGAGAATGAAAAACTGTTTTTT

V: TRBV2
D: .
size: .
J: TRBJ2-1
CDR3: CAGSEGFRLNEQFF
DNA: TGTGCCGGCTCGGAGGGCTTCAGACTCAATGAGCAGTTCTTC